The rows below give T cell receptor beta chains drawn from one sample of a study of identifying expanded T cells in peripheral blood. Profiled with immunoSEQ multiplex PCR; TCRdb holds only in-frame clones, not every one. The table shows about 130,000 clones, with 75% to 90% occurring only once. Sequencing was carried out using blood. The receptors shown here come from a person aged 18 to 75 in good health. Each CDR3 is given with its conserved first and last residue. A D gene is named only where the DNA matches it firmly. Size values are once, few and many counts, or a class for expanded clones, and some rows have none.

D	size	J	V	CDR3	DNA
NA	NA	TRBJ2-7	TRBV2	CASSGPSTGNYEQYF	TGTGCCAGCAGTGGCCCGTCGACAGGAAACTACGAGCAGTACTTC
NA	NA	TRBJ1-5	TRBV28	CASSLLAESSNQPQHF	TGTGCCAGCAGTTTATTAGCCGAAAGTAGCAATCAGCCCCAGCATTTT
NA	NA	TRBJ2-7	TRBV5-6	CASSLDRNEQYF	TGTGCCAGCAGCTTGGACCGGAACGAGCAGTACTTC
NA	NA	TRBJ1-5	TRBV2	CASHTEVNQPQHF	TGTGCCAGCCATACGGAGGTGAATCAGCCCCAGCATTTT
TRBD2	NA	TRBJ2-5	TRBV7-2	CASSLVYAGGEETQYF	TGTGCCAGCAGCTTAGTTTACGCGGGAGGTGAAGAGACCCAGTACTTC
NA	NA	TRBJ2-7	TRBV5-1	CASSIDIRVSYEQYF	TGCGCCAGCAGCATTGACATACGAGTGTCCTACGAGCAGTACTTC
NA	NA	TRBJ1-2	TRBV14	CASSQNRVNYGYTF	TGTGCCAGCAGCCAAAACAGGGTGAACTATGGCTACACCTTC
NA	NA	TRBJ1-5	TRBV27	CASSFGTLGPQHF	TGTGCCAGCAGTTTTGGCACGCTGGGGCCCCAGCATTTT
TRBD1	few	TRBJ2-3	TRBV28	CASSSQGADTQYF	TGTGCCAGCAGTTCCCAGGGGGCAGATACGCAGTATTTT
TRBD2	NA	TRBJ2-1	TRBV7-9	CASSFVASGYNEQFF	TGTGCCAGCAGCTTCGTGGCTAGCGGTTACAATGAGCAGTTCTTC
NA	NA	TRBJ1-6	TRBV7-2	CASSLRGSYSPLHF	TGTGCCAGCAGCCTTAGGGGATCCTATTCACCCCTCCACTTT
NA	NA	TRBJ1-4	TRBV27	CASRTERGGGKLFF	TGTGCCAGCAGAACTGAAAGGGGAGGGGGAAAACTGTTTTTT
NA	once	TRBJ1-2	TRBV28	CASSLYEYGYTF	TGTGCCAGCAGTTTGTATGAGTATGGCTACACCTTC
TRBD1	NA	TRBJ2-7	TRBV5-4	CASSLWGRGRYEQYF	TGTGCCAGCAGCTTGTGGGGCAGGGGGCGGTACGAGCAGTACTTC
NA	NA	TRBJ1-1	TRBV10-3	CAISELSQGYTEAFF	TGTGCCATCAGTGAGCTTTCCCAGGGGTACACTGAAGCTTTCTTT
NA	NA	TRBJ1-2	TRBV7-2	CASSLIGGADYGYTF	TGTGCCAGCTCACTTATTGGGGGCGCGGACTATGGCTACACCTTC
NA	NA	TRBJ1-6	TRBV18	CASSPQGPANSPLHF	TGTGCCAGCTCCCCCCAGGGGCCCGCGAATTCACCCCTCCACTTT
TRBD2	NA	TRBJ2-1	TRBV5-1	CASTQRGEYNEQFF	TGCGCCAGCACTCAGCGGGGGGAGTACAATGAGCAGTTCTTC
NA	NA	TRBJ1-1	TRBV5-6	CASSYLTVKAFF	TGTGCCAGCAGCTACCTGACAGTGAAAGCTTTCTTT
TRBD2	NA	TRBJ2-3	TRBV6-5	CASRLAGGTDTQYF	TGTGCCAGCAGGCTAGCGGGGGGCACAGATACGCAGTATTTT
TRBD1	NA	TRBJ2-7	TRBV5-4	CASSWPGGYEQYF	TGTGCCAGCAGCTGGCCAGGGGGCTACGAGCAGTACTTC
TRBD1	NA	TRBJ2-1	TRBV5-1	CASSQGQGTGNEQFF	TGCGCCAGCAGCCAAGGACAGGGGACTGGGAATGAGCAGTTCTTC
NA	NA	TRBJ1-2	TRBV19	CASSIRGILLFDYGYTF	TGTGCCAGTAGTATTAGGGGGATCCTACTTTTTGACTATGGCTACACCTTC
NA	NA	TRBJ2-2	TRBV7-7	CASSHSVMNTGELFF	TGTGCCAGCAGCCATTCAGTAATGAACACCGGGGAGCTGTTTTTT
TRBD1	once	TRBJ2-3	TRBV27	CASSLLTELPGQGSTDTQYF	TGTGCCAGCAGCCTCCTCACAGAACTTCCGGGACAGGGCAGCACAGATACGCAGTATTTT
NA	NA	TRBJ1-5	TRBV18	CASSPGWGNQPQHF	TGTGCCAGCTCACCAGGGTGGGGCAATCAGCCCCAGCATTTT
NA	NA	TRBJ2-7	TRBV7-2	CASSLARGEQYF	TGTGCCAGCAGCTTAGCCAGGGGCGAGCAGTACTTC
NA	NA	TRBJ2-7	TRBV4-3	CASSQEPHSSYEQYF	TGCGCCAGCAGCCAAGAACCCCACAGCTCTTACGAGCAGTACTTC
NA	NA	TRBJ2-1	TRBV4-2	CASSQEGGRPDNEQFF	TGTGCCAGCAGCCAAGAGGGGGGGCGACCTGACAATGAGCAGTTCTTC
NA	NA	TRBJ2-3	TRBV4-3	CASSQEQQGDTQYF	TGCGCCAGCAGCCAAGAGCAGCAGGGGGATACGCAGTATTTT
NA	NA	TRBJ1-1	TRBV11-2	CASSFGQGNTEAFF	TGTGCCAGCAGCTTTGGGCAGGGGAACACTGAAGCTTTCTTT
NA	NA	TRBJ2-7	TRBV18	CASSPPQPVYEQYF	TGTGCCAGCTCACCACCTCAACCTGTGTATGAGCAGTACTTC
TRBD1	once	TRBJ1-2	TRBV10-3	CATDNRGRGLNGYTF	TGTGCCACAGACAACCGAGGCAGGGGGCTGAATGGCTACACCTTC
NA	NA	TRBJ1-1	TRBV7-2	CASSPKTGNTEAFF	TGTGCCAGCAGCCCCAAGACAGGGAACACTGAAGCTTTCTTT
NA	few	TRBJ2-5	TRBV6-5	CASSANPRPQETQYF	TGTGCCAGCAGTGCGAATCCTCGCCCACAAGAGACCCAGTACTTC
TRBD1	NA	TRBJ2-5	TRBV7-2	CASSRDSQETQYF	TGTGCCAGCAGCCGGGACAGTCAAGAGACCCAGTACTTC
NA	NA	TRBJ2-6	TRBV29-1	CSVSGRGSGANVLTF	TGCAGCGTTTCAGGTCGGGGGTCTGGGGCCAACGTCCTGACTTTC
TRBD2	NA	TRBJ2-1	TRBV28	CASRPSGRNNEQFF	TGTGCCAGCAGGCCTAGCGGGAGAAACAATGAGCAGTTCTTC
NA	NA	TRBJ2-5	TRBV5-4	CASSLGGTEETQYF	TGTGCCAGCAGCTTGGGGGGCACGGAGGAGACCCAGTACTTC
NA	NA	TRBJ1-5	TRBV5-5	CASSLGAVTLGSNQPQHF	TGTGCCAGCAGCTTGGGCGCAGTTACCCTGGGGAGCAATCAGCCCCAGCATTTT
NA	few	TRBJ1-1	TRBV4-3	CASSLSGAATEAFF	TGCGCCAGCAGCTTGAGCGGGGCAGCCACTGAAGCTTTCTTT
NA	NA	TRBJ2-7	TRBV7-8	CASSLYRAYEQYF	TGTGCCAGCAGCTTATACAGAGCCTACGAGCAGTACTTC
NA	NA	TRBJ2-5	TRBV19	CASSTTRQETQYF	TGTGCCAGCAGTACTACAAGGCAAGAGACCCAGTACTTC
TRBD1	few	TRBJ1-2	TRBV6-5	CASSYLRTGGSYGYTF	TGTGCCAGCAGTTATCTGAGGACAGGGGGTTCCTACGGCTACACCTTC
TRBD2	NA	TRBJ2-1	TRBV6-4	CASSDLAGGFNEQFF	TGTGCCAGCAGTGATCTGGCGGGAGGGTTCAATGAGCAGTTCTTC
TRBD2	NA	TRBJ2-5	TRBV5-4	CASSSAGLAQETQYF	TGTGCCAGCAGCTCCGCCGGACTAGCGCAAGAGACCCAGTACTTC
TRBD1	NA	TRBJ2-7	TRBV4-1	CASSPTRTGFYEQYF	TGCGCCAGCAGCCCAACCAGGACAGGGTTTTACGAGCAGTACTTC
TRBD2	NA	TRBJ2-5	TRBV6-1	CASSEVLAGQETQYF	TGTGCCAGCAGTGAAGTCCTAGCGGGGCAAGAGACCCAGTACTTC
NA	NA	TRBJ1-1	TRBV18	CASSLRGQNTEAFF	TGTGCCAGCTCTTTGAGGGGCCAGAACACTGAAGCTTTCTTT
TRBD1	NA	TRBJ1-2	TRBV10-3	CAISEPTGFYTF	TGTGCCATCAGTGAGCCGACAGGGTTCTACACCTTC
TRBD1	few	TRBJ2-7	TRBV19	CASSDTGQGIHEQYF	TGTGCCAGTAGTGATACGGGACAGGGAATCCACGAGCAGTACTTC